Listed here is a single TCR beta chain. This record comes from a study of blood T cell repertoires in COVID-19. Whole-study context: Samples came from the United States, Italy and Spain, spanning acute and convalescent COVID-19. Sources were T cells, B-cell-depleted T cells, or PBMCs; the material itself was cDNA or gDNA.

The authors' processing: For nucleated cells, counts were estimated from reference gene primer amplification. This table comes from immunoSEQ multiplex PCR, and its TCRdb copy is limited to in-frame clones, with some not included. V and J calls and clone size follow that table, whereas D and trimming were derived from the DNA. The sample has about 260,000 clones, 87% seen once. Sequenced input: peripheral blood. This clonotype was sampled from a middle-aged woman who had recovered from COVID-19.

The CDR3 sequence is CASSIDSGSRADTQYF. The CDR3 region has the DNA TGTGCCAGTAGTATTGACTCCGGTAGTCGTGCAGATACGCAGTATTTT. This chain connects TRBV19 to TRBJ2-3; D gene unclear. CDR1 and CDR2 (germline): LNHDA, SQIVND (reference sequence). This CDR3 spans 16 amino acids. V lost 3 bases and J lost 4, with 17 bases in between.